This T cell receptor beta chain was recovered during a study of blood T cells in healthy people across ages. Findings and limits, study-wide: Strong correlation existed between TCR beta diversity and naive T cell percentage. Roughly linear declines in TCR beta diversity per million T cells occurred with age.

The second PCR ran about 6 to 12 cycles with a sample-barcoded 5' primer and J-beta primers. Template switching added a 12-random-nucleotide identifier to every cDNA molecule. TCRdb reprocessed the 5' RACE reads via MiXCR and lists one record per CDR3 protein. Here the sample spans 890,000 or so distinct CDR3 sequences, around two thirds being singletons. For this clonotype: Its cognate antigen is unknown.

CDR1 SSHAT and CDR2 FNYEAQ come from the germline V gene (reference sequence). The CDR3 contains 15 residues. Trimming took off 5 bases at V and 1 base at J, with 12 bases between the two ends. The genes are TRBV7-7 and TRBJ2-1; D may be TRBD1 (6 bases). This receptor was taken from a man aged 30 to 45 in good health. Material for sequencing was blood. CDR3 nucleotides: TGTGCCAGCAGCCCAGGGGTTAGGTCCTACAATGAGCAGTTCTTC. Translating it yields CASSPGVRSYNEQFF.